What follows are 23 T cell receptor beta chains derived from one specimen sequenced in a study of T cells in localized non-small cell lung cancer (dated by TCRdb to about 2020). Libraries came from the immunoSEQ multiplex PCR assay. The immuneACCESS repertoire file appears here via TCRdb, limited to in-frame rearrangements. These files lack a portion of the clones; in checked studies, under half of the deficit traces to unresolved V genes, and the cause of the others is not known. The sample records around 140,000 clones, 70% to 90% of which are singletons. The ten largest clones take up roughly 1.8% of the sample. The sequences come from peripheral blood, collected before any cancer treatment. The receptor source for this set is a female donor of 60 years or more with stage I lung adenocarcinoma.

J is TRBJ1-5 and V is TRBV28, with D maybe TRBD1 (6 bases). CDR1 and CDR2 from the germline V gene are MDHEN and SYDVKM. The CDR3 length is 16 residues. V shed 3 bases and J shed 1 base, with 13 bases lying between them. The CDR3 region is CASSLAGHKSNQPQHF. The CDR3 nucleotides are TGTGCCAGCAGTTTGGCGGGACATAAGAGCAATCAGCCCCAGCATTTT.

The count of this clone is one. J is TRBJ1-3 and V is TRBV2; D is ambiguous. CDR1 and CDR2 (germline): SNHLY, FYNNEI. V was clipped by 2 bases and J by 1 base, with 15 bases between them. The CDR3 runs to 17 residues. The CDR3 DNA sequence: TGTGCCAGCAGTGAATTTATAATACTACTTTCTGGAAACACCATATATTTT. It encodes CASSEFIILLSGNTIYF.

The chain couples TRBV19 to TRBJ2-3; D gene ambiguous. CDR3 length equals 12 residues. V dropped 5 bases and J dropped 6 bases, with 9 bases sitting between them. Per the germline V gene, CDR1 is LNHDA and CDR2 is SQIVND (reference sequence). The CDR3 region has the DNA TGTGCCAGTAGTTTCGTCGCGGATACGCAGTATTTT. This codes for CASSFVADTQYF.

This rearrangement joins TRBV5-1 to TRBJ1-2; D might be TRBD1 (5 bases). Germline CDR1 is SGHRS and CDR2 is YFSETQ. The germline V and J ends were trimmed by 4 bases and 5 bases, with 21 bases remaining between them. CDR3 size: 16 residues. The chain's CDR3 is CASSPGTGARGYGYTF. The CDR3 region has the DNA TGCGCCAGCAGCCCAGGGACTGGAGCGAGGGGATATGGCTACACCTTC.

This chain connects TRBV15 to TRBJ1-1; D gene unclear. This CDR3 contains 12 residues. Germline V CDR1 and CDR2: LNHNV, YYDKDF (reference sequence). Trimming pared 1 base from V and 6 bases from J, leaving 6 bases between. The CDR3 nucleotides read TGTGCCACCAGCAGAGCGCAGGCTGAAGCTTTCTTT. Translation gives CATSRAQAEAFF. Looking up the rest from reference TRBV15 and TRBJ1-1 gives the full variable domain: DAMVIQNPRYQVTQFGKPVTLSCSQTLNHNVMYWYQQKSSQAPKLLFHYYDKDFNNEADTPDNFQSRRPNTSFCFLDIRSPGLGDTAMYLCATSRAQAEAFFGQGTRLTVV.

Notes on this clone: Other DNA sequences of this sample code for an identical CDR3. This chain uses TRBV6-6 with TRBJ2-3, with D unclear. This CDR3 comprises 12 residues. The germline V and J ends were trimmed by 1 base and 5 bases, with 4 bases remaining between them. Germline assignment: CDR1 MNHNY and CDR2 SVGAGI (reference sequence). The CDR3 nucleotides are TGTGCCAGCAGTTACTTGGGAGATACGCAGTATTTT. Its protein product is CASSYLGDTQYF.

This sequence joins TRBV7-3 and TRBJ1-2; 9 bases align to TRBD1. Germline V gene sequence: CDR1 SGHTA, CDR2 FQGTGA. Germline trimming cut 3 bases from V and 7 bases from J; bases unmatched to any gene: 3. The CDR3 length is 13 residues. The CDR3: CASSFTGGFGYTF. For the CDR3, the DNA is TGTGCCAGCAGCTTTACAGGGGGCTTTGGCTACACCTTC.

This clone appeared a few times. This chain uses TRBV2 with TRBJ1-1; D call uncertain. The CDR3 is made up of 13 amino acids. V was clipped by 7 bases and J by 7 bases, with 16 bases between them. CDR1 is SNHLY, CDR2 FYNNEI, per germline. The chain's CDR3 is CASTRQLDGEAFF. The CDR3 region has the DNA TGTGCCAGCACCAGGCAACTGGACGGTGAAGCTTTCTTT. The full variable domain, with the rest looked up from reference TRBV2 and TRBJ1-1, is EPEVTQTPSHQVTQMGQEVILRCVPISNHLYFYWYRQILGQKVEFLVSFYNNEISEKSEIFDDQFSVERPDGSNFTLKIRSTKLEDSAMYFCASTRQLDGEAFFGQGTRLTVV.

CDR3 nucleotides: TGTGCCAGCACCGCAGTTAGCTCTGGAAACACCATATATTTT. It encodes CASTAVSSGNTIYF. This chain links TRBV28 with TRBJ1-3; D gene ambiguous. Germline CDR1 and CDR2: MDHEN and SYDVKM. The germline V and J ends were trimmed by 7 bases and 0 bases, with 10 bases remaining between them. CDR3 length: 14 residues.

The chain employs TRBV6-5 and TRBJ2-1; 15 bases match TRBD2. V dropped 0 bases and J dropped 9; count of bases not matched to a gene: 3. Germline V gene sequence: CDR1 MNHEY, CDR2 SVGAGI. The CDR3 has 16 amino acids. The CDR3 sequence: CASSYSWTSGRGEQFF. The CDR3 bases are TGTGCCAGCAGTTACTCCTGGACTAGCGGGAGGGGTGAGCAGTTCTTC.

The V gene is TRBV28, the J gene TRBJ1-2, with D uncertain. The V and J ends lost 5 bases and 2 bases respectively, with 9 bases between them. The CDR3 extends over 13 amino acids. CDR1 MDHEN and CDR2 SYDVKM come from the germline V gene. The CDR3 DNA sequence: TGTGCCAGCAGTATTCCAGGCAACTATGGCTACACCTTC. It specifies CASSIPGNYGYTF.

This clone has a single count. The CDR3 loop is CASSSNQLAGGITDTQYF. In nucleotides, the CDR3 is TGTGCCAGCAGTTCGAACCAACTAGCGGGAGGGATCACAGATACGCAGTATTTT. The V and J genes are TRBV28 and TRBJ2-3; TRBD2 aligns across 13 bases. Per the germline V gene, CDR1 is MDHEN and CDR2 is SYDVKM. Germline trimming cut 4 bases from V and 2 bases from J; bases unmatched to any gene: 9. The CDR3 length is 18 residues.

The chain employs TRBV19 and TRBJ2-1, with D possibly matching TRBD1 (5 bases). This CDR3 has 15 residues. CDR1 and CDR2 (germline): LNHDA, SQIVND (reference sequence). The ends were cut back, 6 bases at V and 2 bases at J, with 14 bases in the middle. The CDR3 bases are TGTGCCAGTAGCCCACAGGTGGTCCCCTACAATGAGCAGTTCTTC. Translating gives CASSPQVVPYNEQFF.

CDR3 DNA sequence: TGTGCCAGCAGTTTACGGGCCAGGCCTAGCACAGATACGCAGTATTTT. Translation gives CASSLRARPSTDTQYF. The rearrangement joins TRBV27 to TRBJ2-3; D is undetermined. The germline V gene encodes CDR1 MNHEY and CDR2 SMNVEV (reference sequence). The CDR3 loop spans 16 amino acids. The ends were cut back, 2 bases at V and 0 bases at J, with 12 bases in the middle.

The V gene is TRBV2, the J gene TRBJ2-1; a weak D match, TRBD2 (6 bases). Trimming cost V 8 bases and J 8 bases, with 22 bases left between them. The CDR3 sequence is 15 residues long. Germline assignment: CDR1 SNHLY and CDR2 FYNNEI. The CDR3 reads CASGDRALASDEQFF. CDR3 bases: TGTGCCAGCGGCGACCGAGCACTAGCATCCGATGAGCAGTTCTTC.

This clone was seen a single time. The V gene is TRBV5-6, the J gene TRBJ2-2; D not resolved. Germline V gene sequence: CDR1 SGHDT, CDR2 YYEEEE. The V end lost 1 base, the J end lost 7 bases, and 5 bases lay between the germline ends. This CDR3 contains 12 residues. As DNA, the CDR3 is TGTGCCAGCAGCTTGCGGGTCGGGGAGCTGTTTTTT. It encodes CASSLRVGELFF. The entire variable domain, with the rest obtained from reference TRBV5-6 and TRBJ2-2, is as follows: DAGVTQSPTHLIKTRGQQVTLRCSPKSGHDTVSWYQQALGQGPQFIFQYYEEEERQRGNFPDRFSGHQFPNYSSELNVNALLLGDSALYLCASSLRVGELFFGEGSRLTVL.

The V call is TRBV21-1, the J call TRBJ2-7; the table's D call, TRBD1, was not checked against the DNA. TRBV21-1 is a pseudogene segment. The CDR3 contains 15 residues. CDR3 in amino acids: CASSKPDRGPSPQYF. The CDR3 region has the DNA TGTGCCAGCAGCAAGCCGGACAGGGGGCCTTCTCCGCAGTACTTC.

The rearrangement uses TRBV5-4 and TRBJ2-1, with TRBD2 identical over 10 bases. Germline V gene lookup returns CDR1 SGHNT and CDR2 YYREEE (reference sequence). The CDR3 sequence is 14 residues long. After removal of 5 bases from V and 6 bases from J, the junction contained 5 bases not matched to a gene. The CDR3 nucleotides read TGTGCCAGCAGGGTAGCGGGGGGAGTCAATGAGCAGTTCTTC. Residues: CASRVAGGVNEQFF. The variable domain in full, with the rest retrieved from reference TRBV5-4 and TRBJ2-1, is ETGVTQSPTHLIKTRGQQVTLRCSSQSGHNTVSWYQQALGQGPQFIFQYYREEENGRGNFPPRFSGLQFPNYSSELNVNALELDDSALYLCASRVAGGVNEQFFGPGTRLTVL.

The J gene is TRBJ2-5, the V gene TRBV10-3; D might be TRBD2 (6 bases). Germline values: CDR1 ENHRY, CDR2 SYGVKD. Trimming cost V 2 bases and J 0 bases, with 10 bases left between them. This CDR3 spans 15 amino acids. CDR3 bases: TGTGCCATCAGTGAGCGGGAGCTTAACCAAGAGACCCAGTACTTC. This gives the protein CAISERELNQETQYF.

The J gene is TRBJ2-2, the V gene TRBV28, with 8 nucleotides matching TRBD1. J gave up 7 bases and V 10 bases, and 8 bases lay outside the gene matches. The length of the CDR3 is 13 residues. Germline CDR1 is MDHEN and CDR2 is SYDVKM. The CDR3 DNA reads TGTGCCATGCAGGGGGCGCAGGGCGGGGAGCTGTTTTTT. Translation: CAMQGAQGGELFF.

J is TRBJ2-1 and V is TRBV5-4; the D call may be TRBD1 or TRBD2 (5 bases each). This CDR3 is built from 15 residues. The germline V gene has CDR1 SGHNT and CDR2 YYREEE (reference sequence). V lost 0 bases, J lost 9 bases, and 16 bases lay in between. The DNA of the CDR3 is TGTGCCAGCAGCTTGGCCGGGGCCCCAACGAGTGAGCAGTTCTTC. Encoded protein: CASSLAGAPTSEQFF.

The chain uses TRBV27 and TRBJ2-2, with 9 bases that match TRBD1. Germline trimming cut 6 bases from V and 4 bases from J; bases unmatched to any gene: 6. The germline gives CDR1 MNHEY, CDR2 SMNVEV (reference sequence). This CDR3 has 15 residues. CDR3 nucleotide sequence: TGTGCCAGCAGAAAACAGGGGGCAGTCACCGGGGAGCTGTTTTTT. It is translated as CASRKQGAVTGELFF.

The chain links TRBV7-6 to TRBJ1-4, with TRBD1 matching over 8 bases. The ends lost 3 bases at V and 8 bases at J; junction bases unmatched: 8. The CDR3 is 15 amino acids. Germline V CDR1 and CDR2: SGHVS, FNYEAQ. CDR3 protein: CASSLGMRQGEKLFF. The CDR3 DNA is TGTGCCAGCAGCTTGGGGATGAGACAGGGGGAAAAACTGTTTTTT.